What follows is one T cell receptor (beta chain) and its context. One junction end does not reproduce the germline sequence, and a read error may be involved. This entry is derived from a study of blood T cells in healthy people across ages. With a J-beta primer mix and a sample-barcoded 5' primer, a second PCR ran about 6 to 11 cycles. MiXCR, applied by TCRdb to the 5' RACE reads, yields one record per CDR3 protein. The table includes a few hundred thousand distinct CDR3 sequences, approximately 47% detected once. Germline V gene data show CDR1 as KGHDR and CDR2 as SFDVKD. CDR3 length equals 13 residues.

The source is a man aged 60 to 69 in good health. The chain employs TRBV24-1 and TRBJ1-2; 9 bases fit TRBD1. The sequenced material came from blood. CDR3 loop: CTTQGQGDGGYTF. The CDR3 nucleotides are TGTACCACCCAGGGACAGGGCGATGGTGGCTACACCTTC.